Listed below are T cell receptor beta chains from one sample, sequenced in a study of CD8 T cells in ankylosing spondylitis. TCRdb reprocessed the 5' RACE reads with MiXCR, giving one entry per CDR3 protein. The sample holds 650,000 to 800,000 distinct CDR3 sequences, around 20% seen once. Source material: blood, either unsorted or a sorted T cell fraction (not recorded which). The source is a male donor with ankylosing spondylitis. The CDR3 runs from the conserved cysteine through the conserved F or W. A D gene is named only where the DNA matches it firmly. Some rows have no size entry. The others give once, few or many, or a class for an expanded clone.

abundance	v_gene	d_gene	j_gene	CDR3aa	CDR3nt
few	TRBV11-2	TRBD2	TRBJ2-2	CASSLGTGGGSRTGELFF	TGTGCCAGCAGCTTAGGGACCGGAGGCGGGAGTAGGACCGGGGAGCTGTTTTTT
many	TRBV4-2	TRBD2	TRBJ2-3	CASSQDPSGGTDTQYF	TGTGCCAGCAGCCAAGATCCTAGCGGGGGCACAGATACGCAGTATTTT
few	TRBV20-1	-	TRBJ2-7	CSARGITARSSYEQYF	TGCAGTGCTAGAGGGATTACAGCGAGGAGCTCCTACGAGCAGTACTTC
few	TRBV6-1	-	TRBJ2-7	CASSEFPVFEQYF	TGTGCCAGCAGTGAATTCCCAGTGTTCGAGCAGTACTTC
few	TRBV30	-	TRBJ1-3	CAWGLGASSGNTIYF	TGTGCCTGGGGCTTGGGCGCGAGCTCTGGAAACACCATATATTTT
few	TRBV6-1	-	TRBJ1-1	CASSHLLDLEGVGEAFF	TGTGCCAGCAGCCACTTACTAGATCTTGAGGGGGTTGGTGAAGCTTTCTTT
many	TRBV5-1	-	TRBJ2-7	CASSFNPGALEQYF	TGCGCCAGCAGCTTCAATCCGGGGGCCCTCGAGCAGTACTTC
-	TRBV18	TRBD2	TRBJ2-2	CASSPGLSNTGELFF	TGTGCCAGCTCACCGGGACTATCGAACACCGGGGAGCTGTTTTTT
few	TRBV9	-	TRBJ2-5	CASMRGDSEETQYF	TGTGCCTCTATGAGGGGGGACAGTGAAGAGACCCAGTACTTC
-	TRBV29-1	TRBD1	TRBJ2-3	CSAAPWDRGLTDTQYF	TGCAGCGCTGCCCCTTGGGACAGGGGGCTGACAGATACGCAGTATTTT
few	TRBV4-1	-	TRBJ1-1	CASSPSGGDTEAFF	TGCGCCAGCAGCCCCTCGGGAGGGGACACTGAAGCTTTCTTT
-	TRBV12-3/TRBV12-4	TRBD1	TRBJ1-2	CASGTQGAKGAGYTF	TGTGCCAGCGGCACACAGGGGGCGAAGGGGGCTGGCTACACCTTC
few	TRBV12-3/TRBV12-4	-	TRBJ1-1	CASSLGEFTEAFF	TGTGCCAGCAGTTTGGGGGAATTCACTGAAGCTTTCTTT
few	TRBV4-1	-	TRBJ1-1	CASSQDGVGSTEAFF	TGCGCCAGCAGCCAAGATGGGGTAGGGAGCACTGAAGCTTTCTTT
few	TRBV21-1	-	TRBJ2-3	CASSALITSGGADTQYF	TGTGCCAGCAGCGCTCTAATCACTAGCGGGGGCGCAGATACGCAGTATTTT
few	TRBV4-1	TRBD2	TRBJ2-1	CASSNRESRGGAYNEQFF	TGCGCCAGCAGCAACAGGGAATCGCGGGGGGGTGCCTACAATGAGCAGTTCTTC
-	TRBV12-3/TRBV12-4	TRBD1	TRBJ1-2	CASSSTATGGYGYTF	TGTGCCAGCAGTTCTACAGCGACAGGGGGCTATGGCTACACCTTC
few	TRBV15	TRBD2	TRBJ2-1	CATRTSGGTNEQFF	TGTGCCACCAGAACTAGCGGGGGAACGAATGAGCAGTTCTTC